Shown below are 9 T cell receptor beta chains from a single sample sequenced in a study of siplizumab effects on memory and regulatory T cells. The repertoire was sequenced with immunoSEQ multiplex PCR; TCRdb's copy has only in-frame clones and lacks some. The sample lists tens of thousands of clones; 80% to 90% were seen once. Specimen: Tregs sorted from blood. All receptors derive from a human donor in good health.

This rearrangement joins TRBV14 to TRBJ2-2; D unclear. The CDR3 spans 14 residues. V was pared by 8 bases and J by 2 bases, with 12 bases between. CDR1 and CDR2 (germline): SGHDN, FVKESK. CDR3 residues: CASAMRINTGELFF. The CDR3 DNA is TGTGCCAGCGCTATGAGGATAAACACCGGGGAGCTGTTTTTT.

V and J are TRBV7-9 and TRBJ2-2; D ambiguous. V lost 5 bases and J 7 bases, leaving 5 bases between the germline ends. The germline gives CDR1 SEHNR, CDR2 FQNEAQ (reference sequence). CDR3 length: 11 amino acids. The CDR3 nucleotides read TGTGCCAGCAGCCCTATCGGGGAGCTGTTTTTT. This gives the protein CASSPIGELFF.

Notes on this clone: The same CDR3 arises from other DNA sequences in this sample as well. V gene TRBV7-9 combines with J gene TRBJ1-3, with unresolved D. Trimming removed 8 bases at V and 0 bases at J, with 8 bases between. The CDR3 is made up of 13 amino acids. The germline CDR1 and CDR2 sequences are SEHNR and FQNEAQ (reference sequence). The CDR3 DNA sequence: TGTGCCAGCTCCGTTTCCTCTGGAAACACCATATATTTT. Encoded protein: CASSVSSGNTIYF.

The chain carries TRBV7-8 and TRBJ2-1, with D tentatively TRBD2 (6 bases). V was clipped by 4 bases and J by 0 bases, with 19 bases between them. The CDR3 spans 18 residues. Germline CDR1 SGHVS, CDR2 FQNEAQ. This CDR3 is CASSYGWTGELSYNEQFF. The CDR3 nucleotides read TGTGCCAGCAGCTATGGGTGGACGGGAGAACTCTCCTACAATGAGCAGTTCTTC. Full variable domain (outside the CDR3, taken from reference TRBV7-8 and TRBJ2-1): GAGVSQSPRYKVAKRGQDVALRCDPISGHVSLFWYQQALGQGPEFLTYFQNEAQLDKSGLPSDRFFAERPEGSVSTLKIQRTQQEDSAVYLCASSYGWTGELSYNEQFFGPGTRLTVL.

The gene calls are TRBV10-3 and TRBJ2-2; D not resolved. CDR1 and CDR2 from the germline V gene are ENHRY and SYGVKD. The CDR3 consists of 15 residues. V gave up 3 bases and J gave up 7 bases, with 15 bases separating them. For the CDR3, the DNA is TGTGCCATCAGTGACCGCCCATCGGAATTCGGGGAGCTGTTTTTT. Its protein is CAISDRPSEFGELFF.

The rearrangement uses TRBV19 and TRBJ2-2; a possible D gene is TRBD1 (6 bases). The length of the CDR3 is 16 residues. Between the trimmed V and J ends, which lost 5 bases and 5 bases, there was a span of 18 bases. The germline V gene has CDR1 LNHDA and CDR2 SQIVND (reference sequence). CDR3 nucleotide sequence: TGTGCCAGTAGTCTCCTCGGGCAGGGGAAAACCGGGGAGCTGTTTTTT. It translates to CASSLLGQGKTGELFF.

The V gene is TRBV5-6, the J gene TRBJ1-4; D ambiguous. The germline V and J ends were trimmed by 2 bases and 3 bases, with 8 bases remaining between them. The CDR3 runs to 14 residues. Germline V gene lookup returns CDR1 SGHDT and CDR2 YYEEEE. The CDR3 loop is CASSFGAANEKLFF. In DNA form, the CDR3 reads TGTGCCAGCAGCTTCGGTGCGGCTAATGAAAAACTGTTTTTT.

The J gene is TRBJ1-5, the V gene TRBV30; 7 bases fit TRBD1. With 3 bases clipped from V and 6 bases from J, the junction kept 5 bases outside the gene matches. There are 13 residues in the CDR3. Per the germline V gene, CDR1 is GTSNPN and CDR2 is SVGIG (reference sequence). In DNA form, the CDR3 reads TGTGCCTGGAGGCAGGGGGTAGGTCAGCCCCAGCATTTT. Translating gives CAWRQGVGQPQHF.

The V and J genes are TRBV6-4 and TRBJ1-1, with D perhaps TRBD1 (5 bases). With 4 bases removed from V and 1 base from J, the gap between germline ends came to 7 bases. This CDR3 is 13 amino acids long. The germline V gene encodes CDR1 MRHNA and CDR2 SNTAGT. In DNA form, the CDR3 reads TGTGCCAGCAGTGCCGACAGGAACACTGAAGCTTTCTTT. Translated, it gives CASSADRNTEAFF.